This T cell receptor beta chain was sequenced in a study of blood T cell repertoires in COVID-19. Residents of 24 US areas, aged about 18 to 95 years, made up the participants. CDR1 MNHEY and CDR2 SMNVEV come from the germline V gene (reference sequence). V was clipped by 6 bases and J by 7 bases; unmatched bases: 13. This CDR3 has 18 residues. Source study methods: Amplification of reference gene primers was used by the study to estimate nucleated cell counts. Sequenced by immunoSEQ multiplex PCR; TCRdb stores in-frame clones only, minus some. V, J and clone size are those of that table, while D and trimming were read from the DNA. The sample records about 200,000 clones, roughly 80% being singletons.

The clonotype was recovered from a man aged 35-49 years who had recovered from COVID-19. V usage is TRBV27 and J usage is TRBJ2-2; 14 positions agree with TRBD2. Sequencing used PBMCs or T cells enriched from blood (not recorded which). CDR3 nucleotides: TGTGCCAGCAGACCGGGACTAGCGGGGGCCAAGATCCACGGGGAGCTGTTTTTT. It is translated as CASRPGLAGAKIHGELFF.